This TCR beta chain appears in the sequencing data of a study of cytomegalovirus exposure and HLA in healthy donors. PCR involved 60 Vbeta and 13 Jbeta primers. Libraries were prepared by immunoSEQ multiplex PCR; TCRdb keeps only in-frame clonotypes and omits some of them. The sample yields about 150,000 clones, about 80% seen once. This clonotype originated in a man younger than 35 in good health and CMV-seronegative. The sample was PBMCs.

CDR3 loop: CASSRRQGQDGYTF. The CDR3 nucleotides are TGTGCCAGCAGCCGCCGGCAGGGCCAAGATGGCTACACCTTC. The chain carries TRBV7-8 and TRBJ1-2; maybe TRBD1 (5 bases). CDR1 and CDR2 (germline): SGHVS, FQNEAQ. The CDR3 has 14 residues. V lost 5 bases and J lost 6, with 16 bases in between.